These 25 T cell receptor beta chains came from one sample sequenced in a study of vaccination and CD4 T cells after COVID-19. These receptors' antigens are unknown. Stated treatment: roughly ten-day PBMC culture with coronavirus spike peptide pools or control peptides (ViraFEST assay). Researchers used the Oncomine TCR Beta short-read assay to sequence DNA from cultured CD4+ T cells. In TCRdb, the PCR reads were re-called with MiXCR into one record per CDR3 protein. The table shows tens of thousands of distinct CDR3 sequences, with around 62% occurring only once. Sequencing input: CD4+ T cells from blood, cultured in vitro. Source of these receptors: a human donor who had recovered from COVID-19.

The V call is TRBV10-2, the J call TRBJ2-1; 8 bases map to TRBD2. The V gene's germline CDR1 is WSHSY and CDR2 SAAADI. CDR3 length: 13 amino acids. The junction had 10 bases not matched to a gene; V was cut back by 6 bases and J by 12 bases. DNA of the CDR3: TGCGCCAGCAGCGCAAGCGGCGCGGGGGGGCAGTTCTTC. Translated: CASSASGAGGQFF.

CDR3 DNA: TGTGCCAGTAGTACCCGGTCCTTCCGCTCCTACAATGAGCAGTTCTTC. Translated: CASSTRSFRSYNEQFF. The chain carries TRBV19 and TRBJ2-1; D is undetermined. CDR3 length: 16 residues. CDR1 and CDR2 (germline): LNHDA, SQIVND (reference sequence). V was trimmed by 4 bases and J by 0 bases, leaving 13 bases between them.

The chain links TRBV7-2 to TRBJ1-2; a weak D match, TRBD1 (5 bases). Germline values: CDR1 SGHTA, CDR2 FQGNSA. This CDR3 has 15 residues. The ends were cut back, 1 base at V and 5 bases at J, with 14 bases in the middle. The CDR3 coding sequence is TGTGCCAGCAGCTTAGAGGCGGGGGGAAAGTATGGCTACACCTTC. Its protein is CASSLEAGGKYGYTF.

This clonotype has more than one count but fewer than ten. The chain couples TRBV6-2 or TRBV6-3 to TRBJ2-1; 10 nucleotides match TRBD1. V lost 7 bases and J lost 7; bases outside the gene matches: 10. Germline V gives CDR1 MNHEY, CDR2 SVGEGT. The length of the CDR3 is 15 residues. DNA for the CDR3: TGTGCCAGCACTCCCGGGACAGGGGTTCCAAATGAGCAGTTCTTC. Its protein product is CASTPGTGVPNEQFF.

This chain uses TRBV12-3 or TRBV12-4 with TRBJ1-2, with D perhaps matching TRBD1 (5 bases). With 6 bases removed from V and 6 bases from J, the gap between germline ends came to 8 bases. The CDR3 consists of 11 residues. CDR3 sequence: CASSLTDGYTF. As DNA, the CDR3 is TGTGCCAGCAGCCTGACAGATGGCTACACCTTC.

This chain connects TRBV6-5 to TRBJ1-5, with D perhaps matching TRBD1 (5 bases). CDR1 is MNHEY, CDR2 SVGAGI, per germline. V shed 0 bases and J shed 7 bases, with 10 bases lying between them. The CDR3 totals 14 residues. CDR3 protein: CASSYSGGRQPQHF. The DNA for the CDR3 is TGTGCCAGCAGTTACTCGGGGGGAAGGCAGCCCCAGCATTTT.

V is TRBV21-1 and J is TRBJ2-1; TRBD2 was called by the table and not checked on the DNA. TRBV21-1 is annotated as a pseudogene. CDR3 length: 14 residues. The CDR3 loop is CASSKGGFSYEQFF. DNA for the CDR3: TGTGCCAGCAGCAAGGGAGGGTTTTCATATGAGCAGTTCTTC.

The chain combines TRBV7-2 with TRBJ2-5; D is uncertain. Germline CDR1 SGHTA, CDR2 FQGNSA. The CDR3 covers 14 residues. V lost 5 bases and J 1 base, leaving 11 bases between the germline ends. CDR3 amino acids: CASSLGRIQETQYF. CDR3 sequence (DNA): TGTGCCAGCAGCCTGGGAAGGATCCAAGAGACCCAGTACTTC.

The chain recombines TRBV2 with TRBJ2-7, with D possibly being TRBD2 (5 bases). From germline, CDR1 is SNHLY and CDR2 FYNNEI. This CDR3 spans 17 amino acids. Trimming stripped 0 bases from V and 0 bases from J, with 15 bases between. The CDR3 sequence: CASSEARGQVSSYEQYF. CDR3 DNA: TGTGCCAGCAGTGAAGCCCGAGGGCAAGTAAGCTCCTACGAGCAGTACTTC. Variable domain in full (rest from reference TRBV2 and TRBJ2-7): EPEVTQTPSHQVTQMGQEVILRCVPISNHLYFYWYRQILGQKVEFLVSFYNNEISEKSEIFDDQFSVERPDGSNFTLKIRSTKLEDSAMYFCASSEARGQVSSYEQYFGPGTRLTVT.

The CDR3 sequence is CASRPQGRNTGELFF. The CDR3 coding sequence is TGTGCCAGCAGACCTCAGGGGAGGAACACCGGGGAGCTGTTTTTT. This sequence joins TRBV7-2 and TRBJ2-2, with D perhaps matching TRBD1 (6 bases). The ends were cut back, 6 bases at V and 1 base at J, with 12 bases in the middle. CDR3 length: 15 residues. The germline CDR1 and CDR2 sequences are SGHTA and FQGNSA.

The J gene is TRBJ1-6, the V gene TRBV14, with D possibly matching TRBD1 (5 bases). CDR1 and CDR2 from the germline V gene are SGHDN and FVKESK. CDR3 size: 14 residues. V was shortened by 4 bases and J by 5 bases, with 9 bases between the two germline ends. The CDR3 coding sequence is TGTGCCAGCAGCCGAAGCAGGGATAATTCACCCCTCCACTTT. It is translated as CASSRSRDNSPLHF. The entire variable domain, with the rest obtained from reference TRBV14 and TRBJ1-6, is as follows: EAGVTQFPSHSVIEKGQTVTLRCDPISGHDNLYWYRRVMGKEIKFLLHFVKESKQDESGMPNNRFLAERTGGTYSTLKVQPAELEDSGVYFCASSRSRDNSPLHFGNGTRLTVT.

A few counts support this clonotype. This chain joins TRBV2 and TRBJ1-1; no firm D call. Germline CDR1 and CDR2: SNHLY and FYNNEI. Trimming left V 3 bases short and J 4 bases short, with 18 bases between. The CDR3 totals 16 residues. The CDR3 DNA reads TGTGCCAGCAGTGACCCCCACAAGGGATGGAGCACTGAAGCTTTCTTT. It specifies CASSDPHKGWSTEAFF.

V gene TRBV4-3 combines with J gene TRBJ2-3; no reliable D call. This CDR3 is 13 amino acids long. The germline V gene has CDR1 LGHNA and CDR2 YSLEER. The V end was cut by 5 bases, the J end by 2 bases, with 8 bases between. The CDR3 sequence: CASSGSATDTQYF. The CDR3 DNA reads TGCGCCAGCAGCGGAAGCGCCACAGATACGCAGTATTTT.

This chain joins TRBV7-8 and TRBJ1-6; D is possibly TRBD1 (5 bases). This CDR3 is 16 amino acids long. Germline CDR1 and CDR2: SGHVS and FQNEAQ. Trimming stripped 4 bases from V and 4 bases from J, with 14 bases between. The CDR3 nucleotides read TGTGCCAGCAGCTCGGGCCTCGGGGGGTATAATTCACCCCTCCACTTT. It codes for CASSSGLGGYNSPLHF.

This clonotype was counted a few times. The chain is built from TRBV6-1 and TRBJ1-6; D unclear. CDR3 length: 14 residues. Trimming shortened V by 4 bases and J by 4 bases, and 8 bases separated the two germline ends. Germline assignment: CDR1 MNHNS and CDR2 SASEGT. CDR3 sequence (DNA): TGTGCCAGCAGTGCCGGACCTTATAATTCACCCCTCCACTTT. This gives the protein CASSAGPYNSPLHF.

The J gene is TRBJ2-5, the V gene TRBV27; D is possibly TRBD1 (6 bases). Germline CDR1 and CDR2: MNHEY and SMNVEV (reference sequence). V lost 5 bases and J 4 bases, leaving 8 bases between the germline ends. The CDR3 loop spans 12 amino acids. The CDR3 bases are TGTGCCAGCAGTACGACAGGAGAGACCCAGTACTTC. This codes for CASSTTGETQYF.

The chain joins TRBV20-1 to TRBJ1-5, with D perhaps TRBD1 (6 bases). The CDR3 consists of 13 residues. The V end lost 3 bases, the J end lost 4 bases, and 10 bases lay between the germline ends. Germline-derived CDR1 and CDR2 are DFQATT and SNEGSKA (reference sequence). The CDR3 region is CSARDRDNQPQHF. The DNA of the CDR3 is TGCAGTGCTAGGGACAGAGATAATCAGCCCCAGCATTTT.

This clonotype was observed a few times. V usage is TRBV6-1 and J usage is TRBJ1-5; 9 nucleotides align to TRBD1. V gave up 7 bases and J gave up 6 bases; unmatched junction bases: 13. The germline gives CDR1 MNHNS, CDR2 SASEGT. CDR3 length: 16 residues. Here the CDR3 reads CASNLTGGKRTQPQHF. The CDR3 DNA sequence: TGTGCCAGCAACTTGACAGGGGGTAAGAGGACTCAGCCCCAGCATTTT.

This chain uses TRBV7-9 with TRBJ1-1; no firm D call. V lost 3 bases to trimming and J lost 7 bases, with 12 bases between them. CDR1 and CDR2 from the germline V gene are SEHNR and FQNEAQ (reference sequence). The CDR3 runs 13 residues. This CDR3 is CASSFGSDLEAFF. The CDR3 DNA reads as TGTGCCAGCAGCTTTGGCTCAGACCTTGAAGCTTTCTTT.

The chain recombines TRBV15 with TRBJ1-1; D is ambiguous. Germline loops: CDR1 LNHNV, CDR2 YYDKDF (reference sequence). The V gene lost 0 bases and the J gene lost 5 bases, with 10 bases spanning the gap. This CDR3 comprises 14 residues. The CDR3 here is CATSRDRVVTEAFF. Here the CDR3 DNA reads TGTGCCACCAGCAGAGATAGGGTGGTGACTGAAGCTTTCTTT.

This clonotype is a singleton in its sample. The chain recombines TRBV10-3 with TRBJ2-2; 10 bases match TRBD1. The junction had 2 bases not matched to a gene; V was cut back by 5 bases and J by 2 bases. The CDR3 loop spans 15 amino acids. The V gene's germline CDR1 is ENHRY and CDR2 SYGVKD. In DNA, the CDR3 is TGTGCCATCAGTAGACAGGGGGCAAACACCGGGGAGCTGTTTTTT. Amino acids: CAISRQGANTGELFF.

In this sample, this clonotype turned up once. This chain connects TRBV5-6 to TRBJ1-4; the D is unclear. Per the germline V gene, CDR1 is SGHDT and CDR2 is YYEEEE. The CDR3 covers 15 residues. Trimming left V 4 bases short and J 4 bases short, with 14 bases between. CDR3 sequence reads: CASSPGISYNEKLFF. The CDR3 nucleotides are TGTGCCAGCAGCCCCGGGATTAGTTATAATGAAAAACTGTTTTTT. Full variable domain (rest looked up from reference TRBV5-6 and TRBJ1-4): DAGVTQSPTHLIKTRGQQVTLRCSPKSGHDTVSWYQQALGQGPQFIFQYYEEEERQRGNFPDRFSGHQFPNYSSELNVNALLLGDSALYLCASSPGISYNEKLFFGSGTQLSVL.

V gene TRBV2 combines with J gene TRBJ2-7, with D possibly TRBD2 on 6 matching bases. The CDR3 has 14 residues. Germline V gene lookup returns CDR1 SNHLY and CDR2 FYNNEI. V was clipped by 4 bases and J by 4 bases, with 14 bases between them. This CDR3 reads CASSGEAGGYEQYF. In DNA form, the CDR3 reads TGTGCCAGCAGTGGAGAAGCGGGCGGTTACGAGCAGTACTTC. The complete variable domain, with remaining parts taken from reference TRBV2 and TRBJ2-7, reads EPEVTQTPSHQVTQMGQEVILRCVPISNHLYFYWYRQILGQKVEFLVSFYNNEISEKSEIFDDQFSVERPDGSNFTLKIRSTKLEDSAMYFCASSGEAGGYEQYFGPGTRLTVT.

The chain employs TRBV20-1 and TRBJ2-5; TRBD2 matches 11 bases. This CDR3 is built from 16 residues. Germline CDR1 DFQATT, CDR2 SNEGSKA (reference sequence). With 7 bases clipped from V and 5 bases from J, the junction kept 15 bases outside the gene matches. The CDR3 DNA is TGCAGTGTCGGGCGGGCTAGCGGGAGGTTGAGTGAGACCCAGTACTTC. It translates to CSVGRASGRLSETQYF.

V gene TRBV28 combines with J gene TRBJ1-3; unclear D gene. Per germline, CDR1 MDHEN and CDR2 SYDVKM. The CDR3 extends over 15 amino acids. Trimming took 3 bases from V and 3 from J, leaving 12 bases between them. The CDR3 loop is CASSLPSGGGNTIYF. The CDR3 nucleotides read TGTGCCAGCAGTTTGCCCTCGGGCGGTGGAAACACCATATATTTT.